This TCR beta chain was recovered during a study of T cell responses to AZD1222 COVID-19 vaccine. For the study at large: Whether given at about 4 or about 12 weeks, second doses were pooled.

V lost 0 bases and J 2 bases, leaving 20 bases between the germline ends. The CDR3 is 18 residues long. The V gene's germline CDR1 is MNHNS and CDR2 SASEGT. Assay: immunoSEQ multiplex PCR; the TCRdb copy retains only in-frame clones and omits some. Of more than 90,000 clones in the sample, 90% were seen once. Study results and caveats: Clonal diversity may have been underestimated in mostly white British donors.

For this clone: Its target is not known.

The sequencing here drew on peripheral blood, taken on day 0 of AZD1222 vaccination. This chain uses TRBV6-1 with TRBJ2-7; unclear D gene. The TCR comes from an adult in good health. CDR3: CASSEAGGRAAPTYEQYF. In DNA form, the CDR3 reads TGTGCCAGCAGTGAAGCGGGCGGTCGGGCAGCACCGACCTACGAGCAGTACTTC.